This TCR beta chain was observed in a study of glioma-infiltrating T cells after dendritic cell vaccination. There are 15 residues in the CDR3. Germline V lookup: CDR1 MNHEY, CDR2 SMNVEV (reference sequence). V was pared by 7 bases and J by 6 bases, with 10 bases of the junction left unmatched. Sequencing was performed with immunoSEQ multiplex PCR; in TCRdb, only in-frame clones are kept and a portion is missing. The repertoire holds 90,000 or so clones, around four fifths seen once, with 2.1% in the top ten. Regarding time point: after dendritic cell vaccination, including at tumor progression/relapse. PBMC sampling occurred before vaccination, two weeks after the third dose, and at progression.

The source of this sequence is a human donor with glioblastoma. The gene calls are TRBV27 and TRBJ2-2; 8 nucleotides match TRBD1. The specimen comprised blood, sampled after dendritic cell vaccination. The DNA of the CDR3 is TGTGCCAGCACGTTTGACAGGGGAGCGGCCGGGGAGCTGTTTTTT. It is translated as CASTFDRGAAGELFF.